Listed here are 15 T cell receptor beta chains from one sample, sequenced in a study of OX40 agonist ivuxolimab in advanced cancers. Profiled with immunoSEQ multiplex PCR; TCRdb holds only in-frame clones, not every one. The sample carries under 70,000 clones, around nine tenths recorded once. This sample comprised CD4+ or CD8+ T cells sorted from blood, obtained in a trial of the OX40 agonist ivuxolimab. The origin of the receptors is an adult with an advanced solid tumor such as melanoma, head and neck, liver or kidney cancer.

This chain connects TRBV10-3 to TRBJ1-2, with no clear D. The germline CDR1 and CDR2 sequences are ENHRY and SYGVKD. CDR3 size: 12 residues. V shed 7 bases and J shed 0 bases, with 6 bases lying between them. CDR3 sequence (DNA): TGTGCCATCACGGCAACTAACTATGGCTACACCTTC. It translates to CAITATNYGYTF.

This clone was detected once. This chain connects TRBV19 to TRBJ1-5, with TRBD1 identical over 8 bases. This CDR3 is 16 amino acids long. The V and J ends lost 5 bases and 2 bases, in that order; junction bases with no gene match: 8. CDR1 is LNHDA, CDR2 SQIVND, per germline (reference sequence). The CDR3 nucleotides are TGTGCCAGTAGTGACAGGGGTGGGGTGGGCAATCAGCCCCAGCATTTT. It translates to CASSDRGGVGNQPQHF.

The J gene is TRBJ2-7, the V gene TRBV20-1, with TRBD2 matching 10 bases. Germline loops: CDR1 DFQATT, CDR2 SNEGSKA (reference sequence). The CDR3 length is 11 residues. With V trimmed by 6 bases and J by 5 bases, 1 base remained unmatched. This chain's CDR3 is CSALAGNEQYF. DNA of the CDR3: TGCAGTGCACTAGCGGGAAACGAGCAGTACTTC.

The V call is TRBV2, the J call TRBJ2-5; weak D call: TRBD1 (6 bases). There are 14 residues in the CDR3. Trimming stripped 10 bases from V and 0 bases from J, with 15 bases between. The germline CDR1 and CDR2 sequences are SNHLY and FYNNEI. The CDR3 sequence: CATGKDSYQETQYF. CDR3 sequence (DNA): TGTGCCACCGGGAAGGACAGTTACCAAGAGACCCAGTACTTC.

This chain joins TRBV28 and TRBJ2-7; 7 positions agree with TRBD1. V gave up 6 bases and J gave up 3 bases; unmatched junction bases: 5. The length of the CDR3 is 13 residues. Germline values: CDR1 MDHEN, CDR2 SYDVKM. CDR3 bases: TGTGCCAGCAGCGAACAGGGGATCTACGAGCAGTACTTC. As protein: CASSEQGIYEQYF.

This chain links TRBV7-2 with TRBJ2-7; 7 bases are shared with TRBD2. This CDR3 is built from 14 residues. Germline V lookup: CDR1 SGHTA, CDR2 FQGNSA. The V and J ends lost 5 bases and 0 bases, in that order; junction bases with no gene match: 4. The CDR3 DNA reads TGTGCCAGCAGCGGCGGCGGGAGCTCCTACGAGCAGTACTTC. Its translation: CASSGGGSSYEQYF.

The rearrangement links TRBV18 to TRBJ2-7, with D uncertain. This CDR3 contains 13 residues. Trimming shortened V by 3 bases and J by 3 bases, and 9 bases separated the two germline ends. Germline lookup yields CDR1 KGHSH and CDR2 LQKENI. The CDR3 DNA reads TGTGCCAGCTCACCCCAGGACGGCTACGAGCAGTACTTC. The encoded protein is CASSPQDGYEQYF.

This chain uses TRBV18 with TRBJ2-3; D may be TRBD2 (6 bases). Trimming took off 3 bases at V and 9 bases at J, with 13 bases between the two ends. Germline V gene data show CDR1 as KGHSH and CDR2 as LQKENI. The CDR3 runs to 13 residues. Written as DNA, the CDR3 is TGTGCCAGCTCACCCCAGGAGGGAGGCACGCAGTATTTT. Protein sequence: CASSPQEGGTQYF.

The chain employs TRBV19 and TRBJ2-1, with unresolved D. Germline V gene sequence: CDR1 LNHDA, CDR2 SQIVND (reference sequence). This CDR3 contains 13 residues. The germline V and J ends were trimmed by 1 base and 9 bases, with 10 bases remaining between them. The CDR3 DNA reads TGTGCCAGTAGTATAGGTAAGGGTCGTGAGCAGTTCTTC. It yields the protein CASSIGKGREQFF.

This clone was counted a single time. In nucleotides, the CDR3 is TGTGCCAGCAGCGCGAAAGCCCACCCCGGGACAGCAGCGGGGCAGTACTTC. It is translated as CASSAKAHPGTAAGQYF. The rearrangement uses TRBV9 and TRBJ2-7, with TRBD1 as a possible D gene (7 bases). Trimming removed 3 bases from V and 9 bases from J, with 28 bases in between. The CDR3 is made up of 17 amino acids. Germline V gives CDR1 SGDLS, CDR2 YYNGEE.

This chain connects TRBV28 to TRBJ2-3; D gene unclear. V was cut by 2 bases and J by 2 bases, with 14 bases left in between. Germline V gene data show CDR1 as MDHEN and CDR2 as SYDVKM. The CDR3 runs to 16 residues. CDR3 in amino acids: CASSLKGILNTDTQYF. The CDR3 DNA reads TGTGCCAGCAGTTTAAAAGGAATTCTCAACACAGATACGCAGTATTTT.

V is TRBV10-1 and J is TRBJ1-4; D not certain. V shed 4 bases and J shed 8 bases, with 14 bases lying between them. CDR3 length: 14 amino acids. Germline V gene sequence: CDR1 WNHNN, CDR2 SYGVQD (reference sequence). This CDR3 reads CASSVLLGQEKLFF. The CDR3 bases are TGCGCCAGCAGTGTGCTCCTCGGGCAGGAAAAACTGTTTTTT.

The V call is TRBV28, the J call TRBJ2-7; 13 nucleotides line up with TRBD2. Germline trimming cut 6 bases from V and 7 bases from J; bases unmatched to any gene: 9. The CDR3 totals 15 residues. Germline assignment: CDR1 MDHEN and CDR2 SYDVKM. The CDR3 nucleotides read TGTGCCAGCAGCCCCGGACTAGCGGGAGCTCTGGAGCAGTACTTC. Translated: CASSPGLAGALEQYF.

The chain recombines TRBV4-1 with TRBJ1-1; D possibly corresponds to TRBD1 (5 bases). The length of the CDR3 is 13 residues. The V end was cut by 4 bases, the J end by 1 base, with 7 bases between. Germline V gene data show CDR1 as MGHRA and CDR2 as YSYEKL. The chain's CDR3 is CASSLGANTEAFF. As DNA, the CDR3 is TGCGCCAGCAGCCTAGGGGCGAACACTGAAGCTTTCTTT.

This clone was observed once. The chain carries TRBV7-8 and TRBJ2-5; D gene ambiguous. The CDR3 has 15 residues. Looked up from germline, CDR1 is SGHVS and CDR2 is FQNEAQ. The V and J ends lost 5 bases and 1 base respectively, with 14 bases between them. The CDR3 sequence is CASSASLTFQETQYF. CDR3 in DNA: TGTGCCAGCAGCGCCTCTTTGACATTCCAAGAGACCCAGTACTTC.